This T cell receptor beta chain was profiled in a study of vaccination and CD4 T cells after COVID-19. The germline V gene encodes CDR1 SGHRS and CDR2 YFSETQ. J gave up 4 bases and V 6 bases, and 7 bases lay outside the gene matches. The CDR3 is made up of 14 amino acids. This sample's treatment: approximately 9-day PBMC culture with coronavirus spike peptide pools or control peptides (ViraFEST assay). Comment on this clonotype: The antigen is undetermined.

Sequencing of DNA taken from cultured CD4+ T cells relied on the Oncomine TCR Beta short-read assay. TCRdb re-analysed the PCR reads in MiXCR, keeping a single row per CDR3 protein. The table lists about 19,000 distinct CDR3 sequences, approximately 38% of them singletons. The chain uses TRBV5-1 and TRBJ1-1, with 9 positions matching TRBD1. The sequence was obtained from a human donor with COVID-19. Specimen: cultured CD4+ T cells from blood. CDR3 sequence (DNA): TGCGCCAGCAACGGACAGGGGATGAGCACTGAAGCTTTCTTT. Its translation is CASNGQGMSTEAFF.